This TCR beta chain is from a study of T-cell reconstitution after alpha-beta-depleted transplantation in children. Unique molecular identifiers were incorporated into the prepared TCRbeta library. TCRdb reprocessed the PCR reads via MiXCR and lists one record per CDR3 protein. The sample includes hundreds of thousands of distinct CDR3 sequences, about an eighth of them seen just once. The sequenced sample was PBMCs, obtained before TCRalphabeta/CD19-depleted stem cell transplant. This TCR came from a girl aged 2-9 years with congenital amegakaryocytic thrombocytopenia, due to receive a stem cell transplant.

This chain's CDR3 is CASSPDGSGYTF. In DNA, the CDR3 is TGTGCCAGCAGCCCGGACGGTTCTGGCTACACCTTC. The rearrangement joins TRBV7-3 to TRBJ1-2; no reliable D call. Germline CDR1 and CDR2: SGHTA and FQGTGA. V was pared by 5 bases and J by 7 bases, with 11 bases between. The CDR3 runs 12 residues.